This T cell receptor beta chain was sequenced in a study of T-cell memory formation after mild COVID-19. Regarding this clonotype: Its antigen is currently unknown.

Points from the study as a whole: Pre-infection memory already had some responding clones, implying cross-reactive memory joined.

TCRdb recomputed calls from the 5' RACE reads with MiXCR, one row per CDR3 protein. This sample has fewer than 250,000 distinct CDR3 sequences, with 27% found just once. Source material: PBMCs or a T cell subset sorted from them (not recorded which). This receptor was taken from an adult woman who had mild COVID-19 (a few samples of this study predate the infection). Cell type and time point are not known.

CDR3 sequence: CASSSHKTATEGGANVLTF. The DNA of the CDR3 is TGTGCCAGCAGCTCCCACAAGACAGCCACCGAAGGGGGGGCCAACGTCCTGACTTTC. The chain carries TRBV11-2 and TRBJ2-6, with a possible D match to TRBD1 (5 bases). Per the germline V gene, CDR1 is SGHAT and CDR2 is FQNNGV. V lost 4 bases, J lost 4 bases, and 23 bases lay in between. This CDR3 comprises 19 residues. Variable domain in full (rest from reference TRBV11-2 and TRBJ2-6): EAGVAQSPRYKIIEKRQSVAFWCNPISGHATLYWYQQILGQGPKLLIQFQNNGVVDDSQLPKDRFSAERLKGVDSTLKIQPAKLEDSAVYLCASSSHKTATEGGANVLTFGAGSRLTVL.